The rows below give T cell receptor beta chains drawn from one sample of a study of beta chain features in type 1 diabetes. Generated by immunoSEQ multiplex PCR, the TCRdb table keeps only in-frame clones and is missing some. The table records under 200,000 clones, 6.5% to 8.5% of them present only once. The sample taken for sequencing was central memory CD4+ T cells from blood. Every receptor here comes from a woman in her late teens or twenties with type 1 diabetes. The CDR3 runs from the conserved cysteine through the conserved F or W. The D gene is left open where the match is weak. Only some rows state a clone size, as once, few, many or a class for expanded clones.

CDR3 length,J gene,V gene,clone size,D gene,CDR3 DNA,CDR3 protein
15,TRBJ1-2,TRBV7-2,few,-,TGTGCCAGCAGCATCGGAAGACAGGCCCGGGGAGGCTACACCTTC,CASSIGRQARGGYTF
12,TRBJ1-2,TRBV7-2,-,-,TGTGCCAGCAGCCCCTGGGCAGGGGGCTACACCTTC,CASSPWAGGYTF
13,TRBJ1-3,TRBV7-2,-,-,TGTGCCAGCAGCTTTAATCGGTTGGACACCATATATTTT,CASSFNRLDTIYF
11,TRBJ2-3,TRBV10-3,-,-,TGTGCCATCATGGAGACAGATACGCAGTATTTT,CAIMETDTQYF
13,TRBJ2-5,TRBV19,-,TRBD2,TGTGCCAGTAGCACTAGCGGGGGGGAGACCCAGTACTTC,CASSTSGGETQYF
14,TRBJ2-2,TRBV7-8,-,TRBD2,TGTGCCAGCAGTATGACCCGGGAGGCCGGGGAGCTGTTTTTT,CASSMTREAGELFF
15,TRBJ2-3,TRBV14,-,TRBD2,TGTGCCAGCAGCCGGGACTACAACTCCGCAGATACGCAGTATTTT,CASSRDYNSADTQYF
14,TRBJ1-4,TRBV18,-,TRBD1,TGTGCCAGCTCACCAGATAAGGGACAGGGAAAACTGTTTTTT,CASSPDKGQGKLFF
13,TRBJ2-7,TRBV30,-,TRBD2,TGTGCCTGGAAAGGACTAGCGAAATACGAGCAGTACTTC,CAWKGLAKYEQYF
14,TRBJ1-3,TRBV4-2,few,-,TGTGCCAGCAGCCAGGGGACATGGGGAAACACCATATATTTT,CASSQGTWGNTIYF
15,TRBJ2-1,TRBV15,few,-,TGTGCCACCAGCAGAGGGAGCGGGTCCTACAATGAGCAGTTCTTC,CATSRGSGSYNEQFF
15,TRBJ2-7,TRBV7-2,-,-,TGTGCCAGCAGCTTAGGGGCAGGGAAGGCTTACGAGCAGTACTTC,CASSLGAGKAYEQYF
14,TRBJ1-2,TRBV6-1,-,-,TGTGCCAGCAGCACCACCAGGGAAAACTATGGCTACACCTTC,CASSTTRENYGYTF
15,TRBJ2-1,TRBV28,-,TRBD2,TGTGCCAGCAGTTTACGCGGGAGCTCCTACAATGAGCAGTTCTTC,CASSLRGSSYNEQFF
14,TRBJ1-1,TRBV30,-,-,TGTGCCTGGAGTCGGATTACAGGGAACACTGAAGCTTTCTTT,CAWSRITGNTEAFF
15,TRBJ2-1,TRBV7-2,few,TRBD2,TGTGCCAGCAGCTTAGGGCTAGCGGGGGGGCAAGAGCAGTTCTTC,CASSLGLAGGQEQFF
16,TRBJ2-7,TRBV4-2,few,TRBD2,TGTGCCAGCAGCCAAGGAGCGGGAGCCCTAGTAGACGAGCAGTACTTC,CASSQGAGALVDEQYF
15,TRBJ1-2,TRBV5-4,-,-,TGTGCCAGCAGCTTGCGGTCAGCTTTGACTGGTGGCTACACCTTC,CASSLRSALTGGYTF
16,TRBJ1-2,TRBV12-5,few,TRBD1,TGTGCTAGTGGTTGGGGGCCGGGACAGGGGGCGGGAGGCTACACCTTC,CASGWGPGQGAGGYTF
15,TRBJ2-7,TRBV5-6,-,-,TGTGCCAGCAGCTTGCCGGGGGTAGACTCCTACGAGCAGTACTTC,CASSLPGVDSYEQYF
15,TRBJ2-1,TRBV7-3,few,TRBD2,TGTGCCAGCAGCCCCCGCCGGACTAGTGGGAATGAGCAGTTCTTC,CASSPRRTSGNEQFF
14,TRBJ2-2,TRBV7-2,few,-,TGTGCCAGCAGCTCTCGGACAGTCACCGGGGAGCTGTTTTTT,CASSSRTVTGELFF
14,TRBJ2-4,TRBV30,-,-,TGTGCCTGGAGCTCTACAGGATTACAAAACATTCAGTACTTC,CAWSSTGLQNIQYF
14,TRBJ2-5,TRBV28,few,-,TGTGCCAGCAGTTTATCGCCTAGCTCCCCTGCTTTTTACTTC,CASSLSPSSPAFYF
16,TRBJ2-7,TRBV2,few,-,TGTGCCAGCAGTGAACAGGGTCAGGGGGAGGCCTACGAGCAGTACTTC,CASSEQGQGEAYEQYF
15,TRBJ2-5,TRBV5-1,many,TRBD2,TGCGCCAGCAGCTCTTCAGCGGGGGGACCAGAGACCCAGTACTTC,CASSSSAGGPETQYF
16,TRBJ2-1,TRBV28,-,TRBD2,TGTGCCAGCAGTTTTAGCGGGAGGGCCGGGGGCAATGAGCAGTTCTTC,CASSFSGRAGGNEQFF
13,TRBJ1-1,TRBV5-6,few,TRBD1,TGTGCCAGCAGCTTGAAAGTCGGGACAGTAGCTTTCTTT,CASSLKVGTVAFF
18,TRBJ2-1,TRBV4-2,few,-,TGTGCCAGCAGCCAAGATCCGATCGCGGGTACGACCTACAATGAGCAGTTCTTC,CASSQDPIAGTTYNEQFF
15,TRBJ2-1,TRBV19,few,TRBD1,TGTGCCAGTAGACTTGACAGGGCCTCAATCAATGAGCAGTTCTTC,CASRLDRASINEQFF
13,TRBJ2-7,TRBV7-2,few,-,TGTGCCAGCAGCCCACGCGCAGGCTACGAGCAGTACTTC,CASSPRAGYEQYF
14,TRBJ2-7,TRBV4-3,-,TRBD1,TGCGCCAGCAGCCAAGGGCGACAGGGATACGAGCAGTACTTC,CASSQGRQGYEQYF
14,TRBJ2-5,TRBV18,few,TRBD2,TGTGCCAGCTCACCGGGACTAGCGCAAGAGACCCAGTACTTC,CASSPGLAQETQYF
15,TRBJ2-1,TRBV2,few,TRBD2,TGTGCCAGCATCTTGCTAGCGGGGAACAACAATGAGCAGTTCTTC,CASILLAGNNNEQFF
17,TRBJ2-7,TRBV7-2,-,TRBD2,TGTGCCAGCAGCCCGAAAGGGGCGGGACTAGCGGCATACGAGCAGTACTTC,CASSPKGAGLAAYEQYF
15,TRBJ1-5,TRBV6-4,few,TRBD1,TGTGCCAGCACTCCGACAGGGTTGACTGATCAGCCCCAGCATTTT,CASTPTGLTDQPQHF
14,TRBJ1-2,TRBV19,-,TRBD1,TGTGCCAGTAGTTCCCAGGGGGCTAGCTATGGCTACACCTTC,CASSSQGASYGYTF
15,TRBJ1-5,TRBV2,-,TRBD1,TGTGCCAGCAGCCCAAACAGGGGCAGCAATCAGCCCCAGCATTTT,CASSPNRGSNQPQHF
16,TRBJ2-1,TRBV4-3,-,TRBD2,TGCGCCAGCAGCCAAGACACTAGCGGCAATCCGGGTGAGCAGTTCTTC,CASSQDTSGNPGEQFF
15,TRBJ1-4,TRBV5-8,-,-,TGTGCCAGCAGCTTGGGGACCTACGGGGAGGAAAAACTGTTTTTT,CASSLGTYGEEKLFF
14,TRBJ2-7,TRBV2,many,TRBD1,TGTGCCAGCAGGGCGGACAGGGGTGGGCACGAGCAGTACTTC,CASRADRGGHEQYF
14,TRBJ2-7,TRBV5-1,-,-,TGCGCCAGCAGCCCAGAGGGCCTAGCCTACGAGCAGTACTTC,CASSPEGLAYEQYF
15,TRBJ1-6,TRBV6-5,-,-,TGTGCCAGCAGTTACACGGGGGGGGATAATTCACCCCTCCACTTT,CASSYTGGDNSPLHF
15,TRBJ2-2,TRBV2,-,TRBD1,TGTGCCAGCAGCGCTACAGGGGGCGCCTCCGGGGAGCTGTTTTTT,CASSATGGASGELFF
14,TRBJ1-1,TRBV6-6,-,TRBD1,TGTGCCAGCAGTTCACAGGGGATTAACACTGAAGCTTTCTTT,CASSSQGINTEAFF
15,TRBJ2-2,TRBV2,-,-,TGTGCCAGCACCAAGGCTCCGGGTGACACCGGGGAGCTGTTTTTT,CASTKAPGDTGELFF
14,TRBJ2-5,TRBV10-3,-,TRBD1,TGTGCCATCAGTGGACAGGGGGCAAAAGAGACCCAGTACTTC,CAISGQGAKETQYF
15,TRBJ1-6,TRBV6-5,-,-,TGTGCCAGCAGTTACTCTGGGTCTAGGAATTCACCCCTCCACTTT,CASSYSGSRNSPLHF
16,TRBJ2-7,TRBV7-8,-,TRBD2,TGTGCCAGCTTCTCTGGTTTTGGGACTACCTCCTACGAGCAGTACTTC,CASFSGFGTTSYEQYF